The clone carrying this T cell receptor beta chain was observed many times. Its antigen is currently unknown. A universal primer site came from template switching; cDNA carried unique molecular identifiers. TCRdb analysed the 5' RACE reads with MiXCR anew, one entry per CDR3 protein. The repertoire includes hundreds of thousands of distinct CDR3 sequences, around 5.7% of them detected once, and about 2% sits in the top ten. This entry belongs to a study of identical twins. Broader study findings: Whereas memory repertoires showed no such difference, abundant cord blood beta clonotypes carried fewer insertions.

Trimming left V 2 bases short and J 0 bases short, with 30 bases between. The CDR3 is 21 residues long. Germline CDR1 SGHRS, CDR2 YFSETQ. Healthy Caucasian individuals made up all the donors. Sequencing was carried out using naive T cells sorted from blood. The receptor was isolated from a man aged 18-30 years in good health. The chain links TRBV5-1 to TRBJ2-7; tentative D call: TRBD2 (6 bases). The DNA of the CDR3 is TGCGCCAGCAGCTTTCCCAGGTCGCAGGGCTGGAGGGGTCTGTCCTCCTACGAGCAGTACGTC. Amino acid sequence: CASSFPRSQGWRGLSSYEQYV.